A selection of T cell receptor beta chains follows, all from one sample in a study of technical replicates of blood from several donors. Using immunoSEQ multiplex PCR, the repertoire was profiled, and TCRdb retains in-frame clones only, with some absent. The table includes tens of thousands of clones, 85% to 95% detected once. Sequencing input: T cells isolated from PBMCs. The receptor set was obtained from a human donor in good health. CDR3s include the opening cysteine and the closing phenylalanine or tryptophan. Each record gives: J gene, clone size, V gene, D gene, CDR3 protein. The D gene is left open where the match is weak. Only some rows state a clone size, as once, few, many or a class for expanded clones.

j_gene: TRBJ2-7
abundance: .
v_gene: TRBV7-2
d_gene: .
CDR3aa: CASSPGGSYEQYF

j_gene: TRBJ1-4
abundance: .
v_gene: TRBV28
d_gene: .
CDR3aa: CASSFDGATNEKLFF

j_gene: TRBJ1-4
abundance: .
v_gene: TRBV30
d_gene: .
CDR3aa: CAWSGQPVDEKLFF

j_gene: TRBJ2-3
abundance: .
v_gene: TRBV13
d_gene: .
CDR3aa: CASSLGVESTDTQYF

j_gene: TRBJ2-2
abundance: .
v_gene: TRBV27
d_gene: .
CDR3aa: CASSLSYGELFF

j_gene: TRBJ2-3
abundance: once
v_gene: TRBV19
d_gene: .
CDR3aa: CASTPGLHWLTDTQYF

j_gene: TRBJ1-2
abundance: .
v_gene: TRBV5-1
d_gene: .
CDR3aa: CASTGGHYGYTF

j_gene: TRBJ1-5
abundance: .
v_gene: TRBV28
d_gene: TRBD1
CDR3aa: CASSFIFRTGATSNQPQHF

j_gene: TRBJ2-5
abundance: .
v_gene: TRBV7-2
d_gene: TRBD2
CDR3aa: CASSLEAGGPGETQYF

j_gene: TRBJ1-1
abundance: .
v_gene: TRBV2
d_gene: .
CDR3aa: CASSGGETEAFF

j_gene: TRBJ1-5
abundance: .
v_gene: TRBV10-3
d_gene: .
CDR3aa: CAISVGAGQPQHF

j_gene: TRBJ2-1
abundance: .
v_gene: TRBV19
d_gene: TRBD1
CDR3aa: CASSPPQGTPYNEQFF

j_gene: TRBJ1-2
abundance: .
v_gene: TRBV7-9
d_gene: TRBD1
CDR3aa: CASSLTGTDFNYGYTF

j_gene: TRBJ2-5
abundance: .
v_gene: TRBV7-2
d_gene: .
CDR3aa: CASSFDSTASGRTQYF

j_gene: TRBJ2-7
abundance: .
v_gene: TRBV27
d_gene: .
CDR3aa: CASSPRQFYYEQYF

j_gene: TRBJ2-7
abundance: .
v_gene: TRBV5-1
d_gene: .
CDR3aa: CASSLSPGLEVYEQYF